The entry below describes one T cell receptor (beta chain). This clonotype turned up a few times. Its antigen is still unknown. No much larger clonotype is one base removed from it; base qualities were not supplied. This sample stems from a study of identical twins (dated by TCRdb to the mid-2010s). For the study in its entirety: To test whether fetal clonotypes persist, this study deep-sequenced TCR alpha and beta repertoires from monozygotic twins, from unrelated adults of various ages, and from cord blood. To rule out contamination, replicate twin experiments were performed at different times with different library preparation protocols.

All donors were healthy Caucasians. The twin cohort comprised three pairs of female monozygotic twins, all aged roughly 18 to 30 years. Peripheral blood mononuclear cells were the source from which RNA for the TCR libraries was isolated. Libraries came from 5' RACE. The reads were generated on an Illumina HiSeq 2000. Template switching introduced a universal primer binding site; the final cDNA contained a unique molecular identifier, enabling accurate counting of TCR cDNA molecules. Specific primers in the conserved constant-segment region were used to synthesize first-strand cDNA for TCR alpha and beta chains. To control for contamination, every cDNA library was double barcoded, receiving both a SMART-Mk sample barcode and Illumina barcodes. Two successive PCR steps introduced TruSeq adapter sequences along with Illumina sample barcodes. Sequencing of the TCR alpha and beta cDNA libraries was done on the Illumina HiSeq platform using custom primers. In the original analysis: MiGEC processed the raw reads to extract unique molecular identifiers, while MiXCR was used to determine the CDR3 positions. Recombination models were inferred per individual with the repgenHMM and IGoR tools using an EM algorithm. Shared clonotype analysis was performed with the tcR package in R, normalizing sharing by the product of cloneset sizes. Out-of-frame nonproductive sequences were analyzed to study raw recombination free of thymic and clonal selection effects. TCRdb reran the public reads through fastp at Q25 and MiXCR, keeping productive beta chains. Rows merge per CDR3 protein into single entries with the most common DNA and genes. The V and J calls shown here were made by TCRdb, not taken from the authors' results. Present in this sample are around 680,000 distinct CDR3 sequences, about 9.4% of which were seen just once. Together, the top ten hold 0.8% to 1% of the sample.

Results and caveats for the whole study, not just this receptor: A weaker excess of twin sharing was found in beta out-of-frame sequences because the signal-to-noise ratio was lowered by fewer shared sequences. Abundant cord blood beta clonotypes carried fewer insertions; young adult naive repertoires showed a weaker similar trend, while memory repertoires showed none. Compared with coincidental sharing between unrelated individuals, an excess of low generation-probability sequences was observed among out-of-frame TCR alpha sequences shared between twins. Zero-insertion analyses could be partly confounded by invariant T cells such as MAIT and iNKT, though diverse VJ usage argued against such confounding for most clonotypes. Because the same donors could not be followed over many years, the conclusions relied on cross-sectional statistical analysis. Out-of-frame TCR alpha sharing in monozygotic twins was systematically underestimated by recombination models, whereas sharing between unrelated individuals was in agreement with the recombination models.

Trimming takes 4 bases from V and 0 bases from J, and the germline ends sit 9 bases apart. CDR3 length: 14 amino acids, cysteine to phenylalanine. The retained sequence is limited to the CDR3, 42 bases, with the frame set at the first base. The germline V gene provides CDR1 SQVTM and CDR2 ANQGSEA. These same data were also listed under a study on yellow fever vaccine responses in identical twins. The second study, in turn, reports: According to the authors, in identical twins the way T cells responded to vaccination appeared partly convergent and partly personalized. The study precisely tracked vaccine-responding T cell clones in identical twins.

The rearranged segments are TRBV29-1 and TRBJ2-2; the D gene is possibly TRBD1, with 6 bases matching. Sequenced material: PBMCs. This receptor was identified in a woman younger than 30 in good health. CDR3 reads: CSVGRGTNTGELFF. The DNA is TGCAGCGTTGGCAGGGGCACGAACACCGGGGAGCTGTTTTTT.